This T cell receptor beta chain was captured by sequencing in a study of blood T cell repertoires in COVID-19. Study context: The cDNA or gDNA used as material had been derived from T cells, B-cell-depleted T cells, or PBMCs.

Participants' own reports of clinical history determined their cohort assignment. Authors' methods: Amplifying reference gene primers gave estimates of nucleated cell counts. Profiled with immunoSEQ multiplex PCR; TCRdb holds only in-frame clones, not every one. The V and J calls and clone size are taken from that table; D and trimming were inferred from the DNA. Found here are 250,000 to 300,000 clones, approximately 88% of them singletons; the top ten hold around 0.9%. CDR3 length equals 17 residues. V was trimmed by 2 bases and J by 0 bases, leaving 14 bases between them. Germline-derived CDR1 and CDR2 are KGHSH and LQKENI.

The chain couples TRBV18 to TRBJ1-3; D is perhaps TRBD1 (6 bases). Sequenced sample: PBMCs or T cells enriched from blood (not recorded which). This TCR was recovered from a woman aged 30 to 39 who had recovered from COVID-19. The CDR3 protein is CASSPLRGAPSGNTIYF. The DNA for the CDR3 is TGTGCCAGCTCACCATTACGGGGGGCCCCCTCTGGAAACACCATATATTTT.